The next 21 T cell receptor beta chains were all read from a single sample in a study of response to subunit inactivated influenza vaccine. TCRdb reanalysed the RT-PCR reads using MiXCR and keeps one entry per CDR3 protein. The table has around 190,000 distinct CDR3 sequences, about 15% seen once; the top ten hold 26%. The material sequenced was CD8+ T cells sorted from PBMCs, taken roughly 5 days after vaccination. The receptors derive from a man between 50 and 59 years old who received an inactivated influenza vaccine.

The V call is TRBV6-6, the J call TRBJ1-1; D is undetermined. V was clipped by 5 bases and J by 4 bases, with 11 bases between them. The CDR3 covers 13 residues. CDR1 MNHNY and CDR2 SVGAGI come from the germline V gene (reference sequence). The CDR3 region has the DNA TGTGCCAGCAGTGGGGAAATCCCCACTGAAGCTTTCTTT. Protein sequence: CASSGEIPTEAFF.

This clonotype has only a few counts. The rearrangement joins TRBV9 to TRBJ2-7; D is perhaps TRBD1 or TRBD2 (5 bases each). This CDR3 region has 13 residues. V gave up 7 bases and J gave up 3 bases, with 14 bases separating them. From germline, CDR1 is SGDLS and CDR2 YYNGEE. The CDR3 coding sequence is TGTGCCAGCGGGGGTCGGAATCACTACGAGCAGTACTTC. Amino acids: CASGGRNHYEQYF.

Concerning this clonotype itself: Germline and junction disagree at one end, which may indicate a read error. The chain employs TRBV4-3 and TRBJ2-5; D gene unclear. Germline CDR1 reads LGHNA; CDR2 reads YSLEER. This CDR3 has 17 amino acids. This CDR3 is CASSQDSGTLFQEIQYF. The DNA for the CDR3 is TGCGCCAGCAGCCAAGACTCCGGAACATTGTTCCAAGAGATCCAGTACTTC.

CDR3 sequence reads: CASSGVVGELFF. The CDR3, as DNA: TGTGCCAGCAGCGGGGTGGTCGGGGAGCTGTTTTTT. The rearrangement uses TRBV12-3 or TRBV12-4 and TRBJ2-2; possibly TRBD2 for D (5 bases). V lost 6 bases to trimming and J lost 7 bases, with 9 bases between them. The CDR3 spans 12 residues.

This clonotype was counted only a few times. One end of the junction varies from germline; a read error may be responsible. This sequence joins TRBV20-1 and TRBJ2-1, with 12 bases lining up with TRBD2. Germline CDR1 is DFQATT and CDR2 is SNEGSKA (reference sequence). This CDR3 region has 16 residues. The CDR3 here is CCARDLAGGISREQFF. CDR3 coding DNA: TGCTGTGCTAGAGATCTAGCGGGAGGGATTTCTCGTGAGCAGTTCTTC.

This clonotype was observed a few times. This sequence joins TRBV24-1 and TRBJ2-1; perhaps TRBD1 as D (6 bases). CDR1 is KGHDR and CDR2 is SFDVKD in the germline V gene. This CDR3 is 14 amino acids long. V lost 4 bases to trimming and J lost 0 bases, with 6 bases between them. In nucleotides, the CDR3 is TGTGCCACCAGTGACAGGGGCTCCTACAATGAGCAGTTCTTC. Amino acids: CATSDRGSYNEQFF.

This clonotype came up many times. The J gene is TRBJ2-7, the V gene TRBV2; possibly TRBD1 for D (5 bases). Germline loops: CDR1 SNHLY, CDR2 FYNNEI. The germline V and J ends were trimmed by 2 bases and 0 bases, with 11 bases remaining between them. CDR3 length: 15 residues. The CDR3 region has the DNA TGTGCCAGCAGTGAACAGGGATGGGGCTCCTACGAGCAGTACTTC. It yields the protein CASSEQGWGSYEQYF.

V gene TRBV7-6 combines with J gene TRBJ2-2; D is ambiguous. The V end lost 1 base, the J end lost 7 bases, and 16 bases lay between the germline ends. The length of the CDR3 is 16 residues. CDR1 is SGHVS, CDR2 FNYEAQ, per germline. The CDR3 region has the DNA TGTGCCAGCAGCTTAGGATTACAGTGGGAAGTCGGGGAGCTGTTTTTT. It is translated as CASSLGLQWEVGELFF.

This clonotype was found a few times. The gene calls are TRBV7-9 and TRBJ2-7, with D possibly TRBD1 on 6 matching bases. V shed 5 bases and J shed 3 bases, with 17 bases lying between them. Germline CDR1 reads SEHNR; CDR2 reads FQNEAQ (reference sequence). The CDR3 length is 15 residues. CDR3 region: CASSPATQGLYEQYF. CDR3 sequence (DNA): TGTGCCAGCAGCCCCGCGACTCAGGGGCTCTACGAGCAGTACTTC. Together with reference TRBV7-9 and TRBJ2-7, the CDR3 gives the full variable domain: DTGVSQNPRHKITKRGQNVTFRCDPISEHNRLYWYRQTLGQGPEFLTYFQNEAQLEKSRLLSDRFSAERPKGSFSTLEIQRTEQGDSAMYLCASSPATQGLYEQYFGPGTRLTVT.

Ten or more counts support this clonotype. The chain employs TRBV4-1 and TRBJ1-6; no clear D gene. V was shortened by 2 bases and J by 9 bases, with 11 bases between the two germline ends. Germline CDR1 reads MGHRA; CDR2 reads YSYEKL. The CDR3 covers 14 residues. CDR3 sequence (DNA): TGCGCCAGCAGCCAACCGATGGAGGGTTCACCCCTCCACTTT. Residues: CASSQPMEGSPLHF.

In its sample, this clonotype was seen a few times. The chain recombines TRBV5-6 with TRBJ2-1; 10 bases fit TRBD2. The germline V gene has CDR1 SGHDT and CDR2 YYEEEE. Losses at the gene ends were 7 bases for V and 6 bases for J; bases not matched to a gene: 10. The CDR3 sequence is 15 residues long. The CDR3 bases are TGTGCCAGCTTCCTAGCGGGAGAGATGGGCAATGAGCAGTTCTTC. As protein: CASFLAGEMGNEQFF.

J is TRBJ2-3 and V is TRBV7-9, with D uncertain. The V gene lost 8 bases and the J gene lost 5 bases, with 20 bases spanning the gap. The CDR3 is made up of 15 amino acids. Germline V gene sequence: CDR1 SEHNR, CDR2 FQNEAQ (reference sequence). This chain's CDR3 is CASGSGSEVGDTQYF. The CDR3 DNA sequence: TGTGCCAGCGGCTCCGGGTCTGAGGTGGGAGATACGCAGTATTTT.

This clonotype was seen a handful of times. The chain carries TRBV7-2 and TRBJ2-5, with 7 bases fitting TRBD1. CDR3 length: 13 residues. V shed 5 bases, J shed 4 bases, and the junction held 4 bases outside the gene matches. Germline V gene data show CDR1 as SGHTA and CDR2 as FQGNSA. The CDR3 protein is CASSIRTGETQYF. For the CDR3, the DNA is TGTGCCAGCAGCATAAGGACAGGAGAGACCCAGTACTTC.

The chain uses TRBV4-1 and TRBJ1-2; D unresolved. Germline CDR1 MGHRA, CDR2 YSYEKL. V lost 0 bases and J lost 4, with 21 bases in between. The CDR3 is 18 amino acids. CDR3 residues: CASSQEWARSMASYGYTF. The CDR3 DNA is TGCGCCAGCAGCCAAGAGTGGGCGCGGAGCATGGCTAGCTATGGCTACACCTTC.

This clonotype has ten or more counts. The V and J genes are TRBV28 and TRBJ2-3, with D unresolved. The V end was cut by 3 bases, the J end by 4 bases, with 23 bases between. There are 18 residues in the CDR3. Germline values: CDR1 MDHEN, CDR2 SYDVKM. In nucleotides, the CDR3 is TGTGCCAGCAGTTTCCCCCCGGGCCAAGAAATTGGGGCAGATACGCAGTATTTT. Its protein product is CASSFPPGQEIGADTQYF.

This clonotype was detected ten times or more. CDR3: CASSNSPRDLYLLAKNIQYF. The CDR3 nucleotides are TGTGCCAGCAGTAACTCCCCCCGGGACTTGTACCTCTTAGCCAAAAACATTCAGTACTTC. The chain uses TRBV11-2 and TRBJ2-4, with D possibly being TRBD2 (6 bases). Germline-derived CDR1 and CDR2 are SGHAT and FQNNGV. The CDR3 contains 20 residues. Trimming took off 6 bases at V and 0 bases at J, with 27 bases between the two ends.

CDR3 residues: CASSYVAGSYNEQFF. The CDR3 bases are TGTGCCAGCAGTTATGTAGCGGGCTCCTACAATGAGCAGTTCTTC. The chain joins TRBV6-5 to TRBJ2-1; 7 nucleotides match TRBD2. This CDR3 comprises 15 residues. V shed 3 bases and J 0 bases; nucleotides not matched to a gene: 2. The germline CDR1 and CDR2 sequences are MNHEY and SVGAGI.

CDR3 sequence reads: CASRSGTGFSGELFF. The CDR3 coding sequence is TGCGCCAGCAGGTCCGGGACAGGGTTTTCCGGGGAGCTGTTTTTT. This chain connects TRBV5-1 to TRBJ2-2; 9 bases map to TRBD1. The germline V gene has CDR1 SGHRS and CDR2 YFSETQ. V shed 5 bases and J 6 bases; nucleotides not matched to a gene: 8. There are 15 residues in the CDR3.

A few counts support this clonotype. The rearrangement joins TRBV5-1 to TRBJ1-1; the D is unclear. Per germline, CDR1 SGHRS and CDR2 YFSETQ. This CDR3 spans 11 amino acids. V lost 3 bases and J 11 bases, leaving 11 bases between the germline ends. CDR3 region: CASSSRGWAFF. The DNA of the CDR3 is TGCGCCAGCAGCTCCCGGGGTTGGGCTTTCTTT.

V gene TRBV2 combines with J gene TRBJ2-1, with 8 bases fitting TRBD1. Germline-derived CDR1 and CDR2 are SNHLY and FYNNEI. The CDR3 sequence is 14 residues long. V trimming: 3 bases; J trimming: 7 bases; junction bases outside the gene matches: 5. Here the CDR3 DNA reads TGTGCCAGCAGTGATCCAGGGGGCAGGAATGAGCAGTTCTTC. The encoded protein is CASSDPGGRNEQFF.

This clonotype showed up just a few times. The chain uses TRBV29-1 and TRBJ2-5, with D maybe TRBD1 (6 bases). Germline V lookup: CDR1 SQVTM, CDR2 ANQGSEA. V dropped 0 bases and J dropped 5 bases, with 22 bases sitting between them. This CDR3 region has 17 residues. The CDR3 region is CSVEDRTRNRVLETQYF. For the CDR3, the DNA is TGCAGCGTTGAAGATAGGACAAGGAACAGGGTACTGGAGACCCAGTACTTC. Combining the CDR3 with reference TRBV29-1 and TRBJ2-5 gives the whole variable domain SAVISQKPSRDICQRGTSLTIQCQVDSQVTMMFWYRQQPGQSLTLIATANQGSEATYESGFVIDKFPISRPNLTFSTLTVSNMSPEDSSIYLCSVEDRTRNRVLETQYFGPGTRLLVL.